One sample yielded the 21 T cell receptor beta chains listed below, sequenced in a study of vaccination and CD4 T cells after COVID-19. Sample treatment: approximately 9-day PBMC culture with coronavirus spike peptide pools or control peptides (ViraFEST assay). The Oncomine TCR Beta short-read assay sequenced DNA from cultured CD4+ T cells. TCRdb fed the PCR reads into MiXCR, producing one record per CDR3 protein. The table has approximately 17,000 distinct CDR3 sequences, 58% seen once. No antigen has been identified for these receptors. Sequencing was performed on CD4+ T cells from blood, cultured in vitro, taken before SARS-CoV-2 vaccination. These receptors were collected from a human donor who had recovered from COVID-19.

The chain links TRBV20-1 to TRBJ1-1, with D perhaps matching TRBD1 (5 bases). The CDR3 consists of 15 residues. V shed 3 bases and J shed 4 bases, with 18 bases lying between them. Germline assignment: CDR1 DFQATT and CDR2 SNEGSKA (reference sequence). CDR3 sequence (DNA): TGCAGTGCTAGCGAACGGATCGACAGTATCACTGAAGCTTTCTTT. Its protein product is CSASERIDSITEAFF.

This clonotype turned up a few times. CDR3 bases: TGCGCCAGCAGCCAAGGGACATTCGCGAAAGCTGAAGCTTTCTTT. This translates into CASSQGTFAKAEAFF. The chain has TRBV4-1 and TRBJ1-1, with D perhaps TRBD1 (5 bases). V was cut by 1 base and J by 6 bases, with 15 bases left in between. The CDR3 totals 15 residues. The germline V gene has CDR1 MGHRA and CDR2 YSYEKL.

This CDR3 reads CASSFNLNYGYTF. DNA of the CDR3: TGCGCCAGCAGCTTCAACCTAAACTATGGCTACACCTTC. J is TRBJ1-2 and V is TRBV5-1, with D hard to call. The CDR3 extends over 13 amino acids. The V and J ends lost 2 bases and 2 bases respectively, with 7 bases between them. Germline V gives CDR1 SGHRS, CDR2 YFSETQ.

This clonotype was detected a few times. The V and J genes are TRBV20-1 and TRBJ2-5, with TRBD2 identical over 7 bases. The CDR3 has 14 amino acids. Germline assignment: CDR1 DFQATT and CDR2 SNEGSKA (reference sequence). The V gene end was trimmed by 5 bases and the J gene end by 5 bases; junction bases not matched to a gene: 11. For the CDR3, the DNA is TGCAGTGCTGGCGGGGGAGGGGCTCCGGAGACCCAGTACTTC. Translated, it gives CSAGGGGAPETQYF.

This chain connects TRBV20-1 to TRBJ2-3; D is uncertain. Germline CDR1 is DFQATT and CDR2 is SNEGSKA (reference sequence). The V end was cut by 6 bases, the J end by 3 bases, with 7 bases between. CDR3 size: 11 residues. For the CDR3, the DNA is TGCAGTGCCCTCCGGACAGATACGCAGTATTTT. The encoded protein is CSALRTDTQYF.

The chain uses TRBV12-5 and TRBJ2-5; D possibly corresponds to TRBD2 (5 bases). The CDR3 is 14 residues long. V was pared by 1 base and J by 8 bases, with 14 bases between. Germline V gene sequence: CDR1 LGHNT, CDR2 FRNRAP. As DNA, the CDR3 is TGTGCTAGTGGTTTGGCAGGAGTTGGAGGTACCCAGTACTTC. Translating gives CASGLAGVGGTQYF. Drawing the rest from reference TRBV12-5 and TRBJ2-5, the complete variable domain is DARVTQTPRHKVTEMGQEVTMRCQPILGHNTVFWYRQTMMQGLELLAYFRNRAPLDDSGMPKDRFSAEMPDATLATLKIQPSEPRDSAVYFCASGLAGVGGTQYFGPGTRLLVL.

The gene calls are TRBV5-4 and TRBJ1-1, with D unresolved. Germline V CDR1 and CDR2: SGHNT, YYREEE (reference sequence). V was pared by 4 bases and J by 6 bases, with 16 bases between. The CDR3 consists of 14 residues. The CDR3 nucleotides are TGTGCCAGCAGCCCGAGGTCCGGGTTGGCTGAAGCTTTCTTT. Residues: CASSPRSGLAEAFF.

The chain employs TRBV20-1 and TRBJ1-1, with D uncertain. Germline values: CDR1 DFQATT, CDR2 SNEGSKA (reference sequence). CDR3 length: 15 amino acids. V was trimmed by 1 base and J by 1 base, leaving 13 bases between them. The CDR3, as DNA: TGCAGTGCTAGAGGCCCCGGGAGGGCGAACACTGAAGCTTTCTTT. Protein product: CSARGPGRANTEAFF.

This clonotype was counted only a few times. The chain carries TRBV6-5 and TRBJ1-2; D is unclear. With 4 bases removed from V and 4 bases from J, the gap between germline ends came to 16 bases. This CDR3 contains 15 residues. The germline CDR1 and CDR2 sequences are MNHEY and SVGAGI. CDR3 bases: TGTGCCAGCAGTTCAATCTTTGGAGGTGGCTATGGCTACACCTTC. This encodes CASSSIFGGGYGYTF.

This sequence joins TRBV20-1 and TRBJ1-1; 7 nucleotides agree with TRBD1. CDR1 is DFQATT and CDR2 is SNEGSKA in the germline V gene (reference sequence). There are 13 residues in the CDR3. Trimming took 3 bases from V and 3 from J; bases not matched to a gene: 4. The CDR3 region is CSARWTGDTEAFF. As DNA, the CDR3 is TGCAGTGCTAGGTGGACAGGCGACACTGAAGCTTTCTTT.

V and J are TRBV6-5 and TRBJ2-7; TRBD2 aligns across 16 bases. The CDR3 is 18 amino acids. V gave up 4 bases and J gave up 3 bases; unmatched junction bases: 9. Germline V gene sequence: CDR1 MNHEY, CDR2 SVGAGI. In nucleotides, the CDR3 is TGTGCCAGCAGTTTCAGTTCGGGACTAGCGGGAGGGAACTACGAGCAGTACTTC. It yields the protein CASSFSSGLAGGNYEQYF.

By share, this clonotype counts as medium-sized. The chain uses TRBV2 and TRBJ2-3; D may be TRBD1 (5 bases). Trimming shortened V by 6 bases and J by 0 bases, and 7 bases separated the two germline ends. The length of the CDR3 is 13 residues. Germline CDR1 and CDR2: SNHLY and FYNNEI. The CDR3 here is CASRRGSTDTQYF. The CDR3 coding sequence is TGTGCCAGCAGAAGGGGTAGCACAGATACGCAGTATTTT.

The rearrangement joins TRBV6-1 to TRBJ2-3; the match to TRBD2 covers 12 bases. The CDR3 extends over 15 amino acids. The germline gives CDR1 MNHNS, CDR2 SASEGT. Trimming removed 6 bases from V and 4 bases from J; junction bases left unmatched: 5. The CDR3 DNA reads TGTGCCAGCAGCGACCTAGCGGGAGGGTCAGATACGCAGTATTTT. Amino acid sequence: CASSDLAGGSDTQYF.

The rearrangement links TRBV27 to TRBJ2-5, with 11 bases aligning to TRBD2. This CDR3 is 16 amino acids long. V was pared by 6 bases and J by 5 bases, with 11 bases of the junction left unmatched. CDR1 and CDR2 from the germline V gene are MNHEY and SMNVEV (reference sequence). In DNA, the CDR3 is TGTGCCAGCAGCCTCTCTATAGCGGGAGGGCGGGAGACCCAGTACTTC. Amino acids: CASSLSIAGGRETQYF.

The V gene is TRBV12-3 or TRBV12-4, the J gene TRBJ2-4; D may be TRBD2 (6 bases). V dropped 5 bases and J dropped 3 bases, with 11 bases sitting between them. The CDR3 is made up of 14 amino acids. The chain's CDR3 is CASSPSSGKNIQYF. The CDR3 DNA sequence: TGTGCCAGCAGTCCTAGTAGCGGCAAAAACATTCAGTACTTC.

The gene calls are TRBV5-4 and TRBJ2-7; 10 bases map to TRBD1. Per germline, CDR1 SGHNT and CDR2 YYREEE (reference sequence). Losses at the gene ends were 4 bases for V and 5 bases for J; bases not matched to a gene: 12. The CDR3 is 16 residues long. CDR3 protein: CASSPPRGTGVHEQYF. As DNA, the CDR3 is TGTGCCAGCAGCCCTCCTAGGGGGACAGGGGTACACGAGCAGTACTTC.

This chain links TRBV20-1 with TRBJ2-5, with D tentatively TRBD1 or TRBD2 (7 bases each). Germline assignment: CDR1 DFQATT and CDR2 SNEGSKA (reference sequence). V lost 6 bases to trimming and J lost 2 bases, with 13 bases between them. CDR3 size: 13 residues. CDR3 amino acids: CSATRGGQETQYF. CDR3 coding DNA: TGCAGTGCGACCAGGGGGGGACAAGAGACCCAGTACTTC.

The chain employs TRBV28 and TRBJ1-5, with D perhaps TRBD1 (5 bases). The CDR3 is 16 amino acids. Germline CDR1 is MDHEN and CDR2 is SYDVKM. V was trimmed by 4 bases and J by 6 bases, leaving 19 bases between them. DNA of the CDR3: TGTGCCAGCAGTTGGGTGGGTGGGGGTAAGGGTCAGCCCCAGCATTTT. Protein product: CASSWVGGGKGQPQHF.

The DNA for the CDR3 is TGTGCCAGCAGTACAGGGGATACGCAGTATTTT. Its protein product is CASSTGDTQYF. This chain uses TRBV6-1 with TRBJ2-3; D is perhaps TRBD1 (6 bases). CDR1 and CDR2 (germline): MNHNS, SASEGT. There are 11 residues in the CDR3. Trimming left V 5 bases short and J 6 bases short, with 6 bases between.

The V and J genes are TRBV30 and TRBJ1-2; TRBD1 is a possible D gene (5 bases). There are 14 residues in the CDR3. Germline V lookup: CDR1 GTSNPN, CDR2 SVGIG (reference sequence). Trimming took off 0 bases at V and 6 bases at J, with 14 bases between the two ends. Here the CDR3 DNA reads TGTGCCTGGAGTGTAGGGAGCGGGGGAAATGGCTACACCTTC. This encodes CAWSVGSGGNGYTF.

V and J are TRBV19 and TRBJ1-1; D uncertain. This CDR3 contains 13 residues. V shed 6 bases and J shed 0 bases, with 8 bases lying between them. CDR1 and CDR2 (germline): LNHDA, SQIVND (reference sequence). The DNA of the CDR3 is TGTGCCAGTAGCGCAACACTGAACACTGAAGCTTTCTTT. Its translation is CASSATLNTEAFF.